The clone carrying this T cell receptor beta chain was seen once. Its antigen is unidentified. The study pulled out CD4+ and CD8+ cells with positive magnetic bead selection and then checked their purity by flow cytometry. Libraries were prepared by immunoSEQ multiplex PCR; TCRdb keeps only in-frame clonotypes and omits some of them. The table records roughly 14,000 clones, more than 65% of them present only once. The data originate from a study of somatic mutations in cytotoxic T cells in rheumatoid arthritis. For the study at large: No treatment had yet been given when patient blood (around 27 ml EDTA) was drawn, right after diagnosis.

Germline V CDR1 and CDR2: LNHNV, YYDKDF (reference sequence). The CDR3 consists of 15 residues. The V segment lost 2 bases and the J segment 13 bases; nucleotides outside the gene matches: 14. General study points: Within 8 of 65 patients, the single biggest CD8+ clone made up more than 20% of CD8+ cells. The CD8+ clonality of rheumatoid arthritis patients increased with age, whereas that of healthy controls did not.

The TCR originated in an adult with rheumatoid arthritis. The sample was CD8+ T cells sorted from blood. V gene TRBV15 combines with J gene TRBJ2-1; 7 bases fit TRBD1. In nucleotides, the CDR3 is TGTGCCACCAGCAGATTTGACAGGGAGATCCTATTACAGTTCTTC. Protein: CATSRFDREILLQFF.